A single sample is the source of the 24 T cell receptor beta chains below, sequenced in a study of blood T cell repertoires in COVID-19. This table comes from immunoSEQ multiplex PCR, and its TCRdb copy is limited to in-frame clones, with some not included. The sample has about 100,000 clones, almost 80% seen once. Sequenced: peripheral blood. These receptors were collected from a man aged 60-69 years with active or convalescent COVID-19.

The chain recombines TRBV5-8 with TRBJ2-1, with TRBD2 matching over 9 bases. Trimming took 1 base from V and 2 from J; bases not matched to a gene: 10. Germline V lookup: CDR1 SGHTS, CDR2 YDEGEE. This CDR3 has 18 residues. CDR3 nucleotide sequence: TGTGCCAGCAGCTTGCTCGGGACTAGCCTCGCGACCTACAATGAGCAGTTCTTC. Translated: CASSLLGTSLATYNEQFF.

This clone was counted once. The chain recombines TRBV19 with TRBJ2-3; D may be TRBD1 (5 bases). Germline V gives CDR1 LNHDA, CDR2 SQIVND (reference sequence). V dropped 3 bases and J dropped 6 bases, with 13 bases sitting between them. The CDR3 sequence is 14 residues long. DNA for the CDR3: TGTGCCAGTAGTATCAGCAGGGAATGGGATACGCAGTATTTT. This translates into CASSISREWDTQYF.

This clone has only one observation. The chain has TRBV4-1 and TRBJ2-1; 12 nucleotides match TRBD2. The CDR3 is 18 residues long. The germline V gene encodes CDR1 MGHRA and CDR2 YSYEKL. J lost 8 bases, V lost 4 bases, and 15 bases had no gene match. For the CDR3, the DNA is TGCGCCAGCAGCCGGCTTTTGTCTAGCGGGAGGGGGGGTGATGAGCAGTTCTTC. Its protein product is CASSRLLSSGRGGDEQFF.

The chain carries TRBV12-3 or TRBV12-4 and TRBJ1-2; 9 bases line up with TRBD1. The CDR3 runs 13 residues. V gave up 5 bases and J gave up 8 bases; unmatched junction bases: 6. The CDR3, as DNA: TGTGCCAGCAGTCCCAACAGGGGGCTGGGCTACACCTTC. Residues: CASSPNRGLGYTF.

The chain combines TRBV28 with TRBJ2-6, with D uncertain. The CDR3 covers 16 residues. V was cut by 6 bases and J by 0 bases, with 12 bases left in between. In germline, CDR1 is MDHEN, CDR2 SYDVKM. The CDR3 nucleotides are TGTGCCAGCAGACGACTTGAAAGCTCTGGGGCCAACGTCCTGACTTTC. This gives the protein CASRRLESSGANVLTF.

V is TRBV5-6 and J is TRBJ2-7; 10 bases align to TRBD1. Germline values: CDR1 SGHDT, CDR2 YYEEEE. Losses at the gene ends were 3 bases for V and 0 bases for J; bases not matched to a gene: 3. The CDR3 is 15 amino acids. The CDR3 nucleotides read TGTGCCAGCAGCTGGGACAGGGGACGCTCCTACGAGCAGTACTTC. This sequence encodes CASSWDRGRSYEQYF.

V usage is TRBV5-1 and J usage is TRBJ2-3; no definite D call. CDR1 is SGHRS, CDR2 YFSETQ, per germline. Trimming shortened V by 3 bases and J by 2 bases, and 10 bases separated the two germline ends. The CDR3 has 14 amino acids. The CDR3 here is CASSSTASTDTQYF. The DNA of the CDR3 is TGCGCCAGCAGCTCAACAGCTTCCACAGATACGCAGTATTTT.

The CDR3 is CASSYREPGDTQYF. The CDR3 nucleotides are TGTGCCAGCAGTTACAGGGAGCCCGGAGATACGCAGTATTTT. This chain connects TRBV6-5 to TRBJ2-3; perhaps TRBD2 as D (5 bases). Germline V gene sequence: CDR1 MNHEY, CDR2 SVGAGI. CDR3 size: 14 residues. V was pared by 2 bases and J by 5 bases, with 11 bases between.

The sample holds a few counts of this clone. The J gene is TRBJ2-5, the V gene TRBV14; a possible D gene is TRBD2 (5 bases). The CDR3 runs to 15 residues. V shed 4 bases and J shed 4 bases, with 16 bases lying between them. Germline V gene lookup returns CDR1 SGHDN and CDR2 FVKESK. CDR3 protein: CASSLGGPRGETQYF. DNA for the CDR3: TGTGCCAGCAGCCTCGGAGGCCCACGGGGAGAGACCCAGTACTTC.

This clone was recorded only once. This sequence joins TRBV30 and TRBJ1-1; possible D gene TRBD1, 5 bases. Germline V lookup: CDR1 GTSNPN, CDR2 SVGIG (reference sequence). Trimming pared 1 base from V and 6 bases from J, leaving 6 bases between. The CDR3 is 11 amino acids. The DNA of the CDR3 is TGTGCCTGGAGTGCGGGGGCTGAAGCTTTCTTT. Translated: CAWSAGAEAFF.

The V and J genes are TRBV6-2 or TRBV6-3 and TRBJ2-7; maybe TRBD1 (5 bases). Looked up from germline, CDR1 is MNHEY and CDR2 is SVGEGT. The CDR3 loop spans 12 amino acids. V dropped 6 bases and J dropped 4 bases, with 10 bases sitting between them. DNA of the CDR3: TGTGCCAGCAGCAGTACAGGATACGAGCAGTACGTC. Translated: CASSSTGYEQYV.

The rearrangement uses TRBV24-1 and TRBJ1-1; TRBD1 matches at 7 bases. The CDR3 extends over 15 amino acids. V shed 4 bases, J shed 1 base, and the junction held 5 bases outside the gene matches. Looked up from germline, CDR1 is KGHDR and CDR2 is SFDVKD. Here the CDR3 DNA reads TGTGCCACCAGTGACTCCCGGACAGGGAACACTGAAGCTTTCTTT. Translating gives CATSDSRTGNTEAFF.

This clone came up once. V usage is TRBV7-6 and J usage is TRBJ1-1; D may be TRBD1 (6 bases). With 9 bases removed from V and 1 base from J, the gap between germline ends came to 15 bases. Germline V CDR1 and CDR2: SGHVS, FNYEAQ. The CDR3 consists of 14 residues. The CDR3 protein is CASRKVQGNTEAFF. The CDR3 DNA reads TGTGCCAGTCGTAAGGTACAGGGGAACACTGAAGCTTTCTTT.

This chain connects TRBV9 to TRBJ1-6, with 7 bases fitting TRBD1. CDR3 length: 16 amino acids. Germline assignment: CDR1 SGDLS and CDR2 YYNGEE. With 0 bases clipped from V and 7 bases from J, the junction kept 7 bases outside the gene matches. This chain's CDR3 is CASSVVPTGQNSPLHF. The CDR3 DNA follows: TGTGCCAGCAGCGTAGTCCCGACAGGGCAGAATTCACCCCTCCACTTT.

The V and J genes are TRBV7-2 and TRBJ1-1; 11 bases line up with TRBD1. The CDR3 is 13 amino acids. V dropped 6 bases and J dropped 4; count of bases not matched to a gene: 1. Germline V gene sequence: CDR1 SGHTA, CDR2 FQGNSA. In DNA form, the CDR3 reads TGTGCCAGCAGGGGGACAGGGGGCACTGAAGCTTTCTTT. As protein: CASRGTGGTEAFF. The whole variable domain, remainder taken from reference TRBV7-2 and TRBJ1-1, is GAGVSQSPSNKVTEKGKDVELRCDPISGHTALYWYRQSLGQGLEFLIYFQGNSAPDKSGLPSDRFSAERTGGSVSTLTIQRTQQEDSAVYLCASRGTGGTEAFFGQGTRLTVV.

The chain recombines TRBV6-5 with TRBJ1-5; D is possibly TRBD1 (5 bases). CDR1 MNHEY and CDR2 SVGAGI come from the germline V gene. The CDR3 contains 13 residues. V lost 8 bases to trimming and J lost 5 bases, with 13 bases between them. The CDR3 nucleotides are TGTGCCAGCCAACGGCAGGGATATCAGCCCCAGCATTTT. As protein: CASQRQGYQPQHF.

The CDR3 DNA follows: TGCGCCAGCAGCTTGGAGGCAGGGGTCGCTGAAGCTTTCTTT. Its translation: CASSLEAGVAEAFF. The chain is built from TRBV5-1 and TRBJ1-1; a weak D match, TRBD1 (6 bases). The CDR3 runs to 14 residues. V lost 0 bases, J lost 6 bases, and 12 bases lay in between. CDR1 and CDR2 (germline): SGHRS, YFSETQ.

The chain recombines TRBV12-3 or TRBV12-4 with TRBJ1-2; a weak D match, TRBD1 (5 bases). Trimming took 5 bases from V and 8 from J, leaving 15 bases between them. The CDR3 spans 13 residues. This CDR3 is CASSPAVRGGYTF. CDR3 DNA sequence: TGTGCCAGCAGTCCGGCGGTTAGGGGCGGCTACACCTTC.

The chain is built from TRBV7-2 and TRBJ1-5; a possible D gene is TRBD1 (6 bases). In germline, CDR1 is SGHTA, CDR2 FQGNSA. The CDR3 is 13 amino acids. V was pared by 1 base and J by 6 bases, with 7 bases between. The CDR3 loop reads CASSLVGGQPQHF. In DNA form, the CDR3 reads TGTGCCAGCAGCTTAGTAGGGGGTCAGCCCCAGCATTTT.

As regards this clone: The sample has other DNA sequences that encode this CDR3 too. The chain carries TRBV19 and TRBJ2-7; D might be TRBD2 (6 bases). The germline V and J ends were trimmed by 3 bases and 3 bases, with 12 bases remaining between them. Germline CDR1 LNHDA, CDR2 SQIVND (reference sequence). CDR3 length: 14 amino acids. CDR3 nucleotide sequence: TGTGCCAGTAGTATGTGGCTAGCGAGCTACGAGCAGTACTTC. Translation gives CASSMWLASYEQYF.

The chain has TRBV24-1 and TRBJ1-1, with 9 bases matching TRBD1. Losses at the gene ends were 5 bases for V and 5 bases for J; bases not matched to a gene: 5. CDR3 size: 14 residues. Germline loops: CDR1 KGHDR, CDR2 SFDVKD. For the CDR3, the DNA is TGTGCCACCAGTGGAGGGACAGGGAAGACTGAAGCTTTCTTT. It codes for CATSGGTGKTEAFF.

This rearrangement joins TRBV27 to TRBJ2-2; 8 bases align to TRBD1. Germline V gene data show CDR1 as MNHEY and CDR2 as SMNVEV (reference sequence). The J segment lost 1 base and the V segment lost 5 bases, leaving 6 bases of the junction unmatched. The length of the CDR3 is 16 residues. This CDR3 is CASSIQGALNTGELFF. The CDR3 nucleotides read TGTGCCAGCAGTATTCAGGGGGCCCTGAACACCGGGGAGCTGTTTTTT.

This clone was counted once. J is TRBJ1-2 and V is TRBV6-5; D unclear. The CDR3 loop spans 13 amino acids. Germline lookup yields CDR1 MNHEY and CDR2 SVGAGI. V was trimmed by 6 bases and J by 5 bases, leaving 13 bases between them. CDR3 DNA sequence: TGTGCCAGCAGACTAAGCGAGGGATATGGCTACACCTTC. Its translation: CASRLSEGYGYTF.

The V and J genes are TRBV6-5 and TRBJ1-5; 7 nucleotides match TRBD1. V shed 4 bases and J 3 bases; nucleotides not matched to a gene: 9. Germline CDR1 and CDR2: MNHEY and SVGAGI. This CDR3 has 16 residues. CDR3 DNA sequence: TGTGCCAGCAGTTTGACAGGGAGCGGTTACAATCAGCCCCAGCATTTT. It translates to CASSLTGSGYNQPQHF.